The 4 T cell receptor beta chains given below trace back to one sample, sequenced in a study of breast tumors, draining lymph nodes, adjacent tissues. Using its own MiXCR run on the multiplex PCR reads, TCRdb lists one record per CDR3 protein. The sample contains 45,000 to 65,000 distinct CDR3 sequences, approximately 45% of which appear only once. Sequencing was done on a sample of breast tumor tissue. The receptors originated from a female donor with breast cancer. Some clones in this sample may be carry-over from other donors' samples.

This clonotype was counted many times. CDR3 coding DNA: TGTGCCAGCAGTGCCCCGTTCAAGGGGGGATGGAATGAGCAGTTCTTC. This translates into CASSAPFKGGWNEQFF. V is TRBV27 and J is TRBJ2-1; D could derive from TRBD1 or TRBD2 (6 bases each). In germline, CDR1 is MNHEY, CDR2 SMNVEV (reference sequence). With 5 bases removed from V and 7 bases from J, the gap between germline ends came to 21 bases. The CDR3 runs to 16 residues.

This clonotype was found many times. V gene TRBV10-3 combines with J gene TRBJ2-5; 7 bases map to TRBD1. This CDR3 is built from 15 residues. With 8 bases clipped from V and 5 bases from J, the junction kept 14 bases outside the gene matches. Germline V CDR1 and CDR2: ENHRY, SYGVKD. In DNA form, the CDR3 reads TGTGCCATCGGTGGCACCGACAGGGAAGGTGAGACCCAGTACTTC. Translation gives CAIGGTDREGETQYF.

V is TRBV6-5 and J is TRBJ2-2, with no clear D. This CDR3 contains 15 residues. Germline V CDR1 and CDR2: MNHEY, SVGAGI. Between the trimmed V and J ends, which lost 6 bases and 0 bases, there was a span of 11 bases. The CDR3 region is CASSALTANTGELFF. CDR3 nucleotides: TGTGCCAGCAGCGCACTTACAGCGAACACCGGGGAGCTGTTTTTT.

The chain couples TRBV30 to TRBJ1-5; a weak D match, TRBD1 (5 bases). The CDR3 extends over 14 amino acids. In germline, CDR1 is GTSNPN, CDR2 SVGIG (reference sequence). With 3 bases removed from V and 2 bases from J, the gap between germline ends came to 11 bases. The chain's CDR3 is CAWSPGIGNQPQHF. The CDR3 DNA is TGTGCCTGGAGCCCAGGGATAGGCAATCAGCCCCAGCATTTT. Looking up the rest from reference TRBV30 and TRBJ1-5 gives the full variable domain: SQTIHQWPATLVQPVGSPLSLECTVEGTSNPNLYWYRQAAGRGLQLLFYSVGIGQISSEVPQNLSASRPQDRQFILSSKKLLLSDSGFYLCAWSPGIGNQPQHFGDGTRLSIL.